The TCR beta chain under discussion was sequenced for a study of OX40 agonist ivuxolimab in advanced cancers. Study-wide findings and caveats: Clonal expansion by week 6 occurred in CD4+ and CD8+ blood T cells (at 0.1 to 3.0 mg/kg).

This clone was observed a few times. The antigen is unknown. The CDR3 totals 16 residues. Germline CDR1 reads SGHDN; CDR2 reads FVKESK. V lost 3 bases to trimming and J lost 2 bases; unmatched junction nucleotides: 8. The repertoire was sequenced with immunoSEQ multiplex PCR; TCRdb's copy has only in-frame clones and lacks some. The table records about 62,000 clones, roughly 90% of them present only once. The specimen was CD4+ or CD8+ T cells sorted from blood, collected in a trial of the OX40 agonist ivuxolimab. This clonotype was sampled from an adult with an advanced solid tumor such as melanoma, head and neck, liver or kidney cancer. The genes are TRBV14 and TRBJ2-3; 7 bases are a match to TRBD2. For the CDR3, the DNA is TGTGCCAGCAGCCATTCCAAGGGACTAAACACAGATACGCAGTATTTT. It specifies CASSHSKGLNTDTQYF. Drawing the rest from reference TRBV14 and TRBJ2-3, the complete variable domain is EAGVTQFPSHSVIEKGQTVTLRCDPISGHDNLYWYRRVMGKEIKFLLHFVKESKQDESGMPNNRFLAERTGGTYSTLKVQPAELEDSGVYFCASSHSKGLNTDTQYFGPGTRLTVL.